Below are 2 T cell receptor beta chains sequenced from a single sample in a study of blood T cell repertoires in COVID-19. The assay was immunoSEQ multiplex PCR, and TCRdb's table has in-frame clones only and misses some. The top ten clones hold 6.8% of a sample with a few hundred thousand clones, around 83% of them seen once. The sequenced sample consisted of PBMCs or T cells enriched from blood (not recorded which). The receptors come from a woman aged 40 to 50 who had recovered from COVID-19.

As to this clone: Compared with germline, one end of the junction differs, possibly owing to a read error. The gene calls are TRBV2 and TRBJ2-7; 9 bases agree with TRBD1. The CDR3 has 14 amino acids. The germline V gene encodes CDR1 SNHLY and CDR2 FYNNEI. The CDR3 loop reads CAGSEGQGSYEQYF. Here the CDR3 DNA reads TGTGCCGGCAGTGAGGGACAGGGTTCCTACGAGCAGTACTTC.

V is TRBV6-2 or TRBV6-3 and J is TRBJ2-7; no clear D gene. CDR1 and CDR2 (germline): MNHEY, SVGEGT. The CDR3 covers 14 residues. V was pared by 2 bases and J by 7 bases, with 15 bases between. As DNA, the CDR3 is TGTGCCAGCAGTTACAGTGGGTCAACGCGGGAGCAGTACTTC. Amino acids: CASSYSGSTREQYF.